The present T cell receptor (beta chain) was sequenced within a study of shared clonotypes between healthy human individuals. This CDR3 contains 15 residues. Germline V gives CDR1 SGDLS, CDR2 YYNGEE. Losses at the gene ends were 0 bases for V and 4 bases for J; bases not matched to a gene: 6. Study-wide points: Unshared clonotypes carried lower generation probabilities than those common to all four donors. Researchers found naive subsets generally carried larger estimated richness than memory subsets.

Points on this clone: Its antigen is not known.

Clones were sequenced by immunoSEQ multiplex PCR, and TCRdb holds only the in-frame ones, with some missing. The repertoire holds about 1 million clones, with under 80% as singletons. Splitting the CD4+ cells yielded a CD45RA+ naive subset and a CD45RA-negative memory subset. V gene TRBV9 combines with J gene TRBJ2-7; 8 positions agree with TRBD2. The TCR comes from a young man in good health. The source material was memory CD4+ T cells sorted from blood. Described subset: CD45RA-negative fraction. CDR3 sequence (DNA): TGTGCCAGCAGCGTAGCTCCCCGGGGGGGATACGAGCAGTACTTC. Its protein is CASSVAPRGGYEQYF.